Below, 25 T cell receptor beta chains from the same sample are listed, as sequenced in a study of blood T cell repertoires in COVID-19. The table came from immunoSEQ multiplex PCR; TCRdb's copy has only in-frame clones and leaves some out. The table has over 250,000 clones, over 75% seen once. The sample consisted of PBMCs or T cells enriched from blood (not recorded which). The receptors here all came from a woman between 25 and 40 years old who had recovered from COVID-19.

The chain recombines TRBV3-1 (or the pseudogene TRBV3-2) with TRBJ1-1; D gene uncertain. The germline V gene encodes CDR1 LGHDT and CDR2 YNNKEL (reference sequence). CDR3 size: 13 residues. Trimming removed 2 bases from V and 5 bases from J, with 9 bases in between. CDR3 protein: CASSQTPQTEAFF. For the CDR3, the DNA is TGTGCCAGCAGCCAAACCCCCCAGACTGAAGCTTTCTTT.

The CDR3 spells CASRGTGGETQYF. For the CDR3, the DNA is TGTGCCAGTAGGGGGACAGGGGGAGAGACCCAGTACTTC. The chain uses TRBV19 and TRBJ2-5, with 11 bases fitting TRBD1. Germline V gene lookup returns CDR1 LNHDA and CDR2 SQIVND (reference sequence). J was trimmed by 4 bases and V by 6 bases; bases with no gene match: 1. CDR3 length equals 13 residues.

The V call is TRBV6-5, the J call TRBJ1-3, with unresolved D. V was trimmed by 5 bases and J by 9 bases, leaving 14 bases between them. The CDR3 has 13 amino acids. Germline V gene lookup returns CDR1 MNHEY and CDR2 SVGAGI. The CDR3 sequence is CASSPTGEATIYF. In DNA form, the CDR3 reads TGTGCCAGCAGTCCCACCGGGGAGGCCACCATATATTTT.

This clone was observed once. This sequence joins TRBV3-1 (or the pseudogene TRBV3-2) and TRBJ1-6; unclear D gene. The germline V and J ends were trimmed by 4 bases and 5 bases, with 12 bases remaining between them. The germline V gene has CDR1 LGHDT and CDR2 YNNKEL (reference sequence). The CDR3 sequence is 15 residues long. CDR3 sequence (DNA): TGTGCCAGCAGCCCCCTTGAGGGAAATAATTCACCCCTCCACTTT. This sequence encodes CASSPLEGNNSPLHF.

This chain joins TRBV19 and TRBJ1-2, with D possibly TRBD1 on 6 matching bases. The CDR3 is made up of 15 amino acids. Germline V gene lookup returns CDR1 LNHDA and CDR2 SQIVND (reference sequence). The V end was cut by 3 bases, the J end by 3 bases, with 14 bases between. As DNA, the CDR3 is TGTGCCAGTAGTATTTCGGGGGGCGCGCACTATGGCTACACCTTC. Its translation is CASSISGGAHYGYTF.

The CDR3 coding sequence is TGTGCCAGCAGCCAAGTTTTCGAACAGGGGGTTTCACCCCTCCACTTT. It specifies CASSQVFEQGVSPLHF. This chain joins TRBV4-2 and TRBJ1-6; 8 bases are shared with TRBD1. Unmatched junction bases numbered 8, after V lost 1 base and J lost 9 bases. This CDR3 spans 16 amino acids. Per the germline V gene, CDR1 is LGHNA and CDR2 is YNFKEQ.

The chain couples TRBV28 to TRBJ1-1; possibly TRBD1 for D (6 bases). Germline loops: CDR1 MDHEN, CDR2 SYDVKM. The V and J ends lost 6 bases and 3 bases respectively, with 17 bases between them. CDR3 size: 15 residues. The CDR3 DNA reads as TGTGCCAGCAGCCCAGGGGCAGCGGGGGACACTGAAGCTTTCTTT. It codes for CASSPGAAGDTEAFF.

The rearrangement links TRBV11-2 to TRBJ1-6; D is possibly TRBD1 (6 bases). Germline V gives CDR1 SGHAT, CDR2 FQNNGV. The V gene lost 4 bases and the J gene lost 8 bases, with 15 bases spanning the gap. CDR3 length equals 15 residues. The CDR3 loop reads CASSSQQGADSPLHF. DNA of the CDR3: TGTGCCAGCAGCTCGCAACAGGGCGCGGATTCACCCCTCCACTTT.

The chain employs TRBV5-1 and TRBJ1-4; D possibly corresponds to TRBD1 (5 bases). The CDR3 is made up of 16 amino acids. Trimming took 3 bases from V and 5 from J, leaving 17 bases between them. In germline, CDR1 is SGHRS, CDR2 YFSETQ. CDR3 region: CASSSSTGVVNEKLFF. CDR3 bases: TGCGCCAGCAGCTCGTCTACAGGAGTCGTAAATGAAAAACTGTTTTTT.

This chain connects TRBV9 to TRBJ1-1, with D possibly matching TRBD1 (6 bases). V gave up 1 base and J gave up 9 bases, with 19 bases separating them. This CDR3 is 15 amino acids long. Germline assignment: CDR1 SGDLS and CDR2 YYNGEE. In nucleotides, the CDR3 is TGTGCCAGCAGCGTATCGGCGGTTAGTGGGGGCAAAGCTTTCTTT. Its translation is CASSVSAVSGGKAFF.

J is TRBJ2-2 and V is TRBV2; 8 nucleotides align to TRBD2. Germline CDR1 and CDR2: SNHLY and FYNNEI. V lost 8 bases and J lost 1; bases outside the gene matches: 3. The CDR3 is 14 residues long. For the CDR3, the DNA is TGTGCCAGCCGGACTAGCAGGAACACCGGGGAGCTGTTTTTT. Translated: CASRTSRNTGELFF.

The count of this clone is one. The gene calls are TRBV2 and TRBJ2-7; 7 bases align to TRBD1. Germline CDR1 and CDR2: SNHLY and FYNNEI. V shed 6 bases, J shed 5 bases, and the junction held 10 bases outside the gene matches. The CDR3 covers 14 residues. The CDR3 loop is CASRRQGTYHEQYF. CDR3 sequence (DNA): TGTGCCAGCAGGCGACAGGGTACCTACCACGAGCAGTACTTC. The variable domain in full, completed from reference TRBV2 and TRBJ2-7, reads EPEVTQTPSHQVTQMGQEVILRCVPISNHLYFYWYRQILGQKVEFLVSFYNNEISEKSEIFDDQFSVERPDGSNFTLKIRSTKLEDSAMYFCASRRQGTYHEQYFGPGTRLTVT.

V and J are TRBV5-4 and TRBJ1-1, with 9 bases lining up with TRBD1. This CDR3 contains 13 residues. Trimming removed 3 bases from V and 6 bases from J; junction bases left unmatched: 3. Germline V gives CDR1 SGHNT, CDR2 YYREEE (reference sequence). CDR3 region: CASSSDRGAEAFF. The DNA for the CDR3 is TGTGCCAGCAGCTCCGACAGGGGGGCTGAAGCTTTCTTT.

The chain combines TRBV27 with TRBJ2-2, with 7 bases lining up with TRBD1. The CDR3 is 14 amino acids. CDR1 MNHEY and CDR2 SMNVEV come from the germline V gene (reference sequence). Unmatched junction bases numbered 2, after V lost 3 bases and J lost 4 bases. CDR3 loop: CASSFPGGTGELFF. DNA of the CDR3: TGTGCCAGCAGTTTCCCAGGGGGCACCGGGGAGCTGTTTTTT.

Only one count was recorded for this clone. This chain links TRBV3-1 (or the pseudogene TRBV3-2) with TRBJ1-1; D gene unclear. Germline CDR1 and CDR2: LGHDT and YNNKEL (reference sequence). The V and J ends lost 1 base and 8 bases respectively, with 20 bases between them. The CDR3 sequence is 16 residues long. The CDR3 sequence: CASSQGFRRRLVEAFF. The CDR3 DNA reads TGTGCCAGCAGCCAAGGGTTCAGACGGCGGCTCGTCGAAGCTTTCTTT.

This clone was seen more than once but under ten times. The chain couples TRBV30 to TRBJ1-1; D may be TRBD1 (5 bases). The CDR3 runs to 14 residues. CDR1 is GTSNPN and CDR2 is SVGIG in the germline V gene (reference sequence). Trimming cost V 1 base and J 1 base, with 10 bases left between them. Here the CDR3 reads CAWSAGLANTEAFF. CDR3 bases: TGTGCCTGGAGTGCGGGACTGGCGAACACTGAAGCTTTCTTT.

This clone was counted between two and nine times. The chain is built from TRBV5-6 and TRBJ1-6, with TRBD1 matching over 8 bases. Germline lookup yields CDR1 SGHDT and CDR2 YYEEEE. The CDR3 is made up of 16 amino acids. Trimming at V came to 0 bases and at J to 8 bases, leaving 7 bases not matched to a gene. The CDR3 bases are TGTGCCAGCAGCTTGGGTCCAGGGGGCAGGTATTCACCCCTCCACTTT. Translation: CASSLGPGGRYSPLHF.

The chain is built from TRBV19 and TRBJ1-5; 9 positions agree with TRBD1. The CDR3 sequence is 15 residues long. J was trimmed by 5 bases and V by 5 bases; bases with no gene match: 7. The germline gives CDR1 LNHDA, CDR2 SQIVND (reference sequence). The CDR3 spells CASSRRDRDYQPQHF. The DNA of the CDR3 is TGTGCCAGTAGTCGCCGGGACAGGGACTATCAGCCCCAGCATTTT.

The genes are TRBV2 and TRBJ2-7; 7 positions match TRBD1. CDR3 size: 14 residues. V was clipped by 11 bases and J by 0 bases; unmatched bases: 10. Germline V CDR1 and CDR2: SNHLY, FYNNEI. For the CDR3, the DNA is TGTGCCTCGGCATCGGACAGGTTCTCCTACGAGCAGTACTTC. Amino acid sequence: CASASDRFSYEQYF.

This clone was observed a single time. This chain joins TRBV6-5 and TRBJ2-4, with 8 bases fitting TRBD1. The germline CDR1 and CDR2 sequences are MNHEY and SVGAGI. V lost 7 bases to trimming and J lost 4 bases; unmatched junction nucleotides: 9. The CDR3 spans 15 residues. CDR3 bases: TGTGCCAGCACTAACCTAAGGACAGGGAAAAACATTCAGTACTTC. Protein: CASTNLRTGKNIQYF.

The rearrangement uses TRBV10-1 and TRBJ1-2, with TRBD1 as a possible D gene (5 bases). V was shortened by 7 bases and J by 1 base, with 19 bases between the two germline ends. Germline V gives CDR1 WNHNN, CDR2 SYGVQD (reference sequence). This CDR3 has 16 amino acids. CDR3 protein: CASNGGCPGDNYGYTF. The CDR3 bases are TGCGCCAGCAATGGGGGGTGCCCGGGGGATAACTATGGCTACACCTTC.

J is TRBJ2-3 and V is TRBV7-2; maybe TRBD2 (6 bases). Trimming took 2 bases from V and 3 from J, leaving 15 bases between them. The V gene's germline CDR1 is SGHTA and CDR2 FQGNSA. The CDR3 is 16 residues long. CDR3 region: CASSLLAWGETDTQYF. The CDR3 DNA reads as TGTGCCAGCAGCTTACTAGCGTGGGGGGAGACAGATACGCAGTATTTT.

This clone occurred a few times. The chain combines TRBV2 with TRBJ1-5; 7 nucleotides align to TRBD1. The CDR3 is made up of 17 amino acids. The germline gives CDR1 SNHLY, CDR2 FYNNEI. Losses at the gene ends were 5 bases for V and 4 bases for J; bases not matched to a gene: 14. In DNA form, the CDR3 reads TGTGCCAGCAGTCGAAGCCTCTGGACAGGAGAAAATCAGCCCCAGCATTTT. This encodes CASSRSLWTGENQPQHF. The full variable domain, completed using reference TRBV2 and TRBJ1-5, is EPEVTQTPSHQVTQMGQEVILRCVPISNHLYFYWYRQILGQKVEFLVSFYNNEISEKSEIFDDQFSVERPDGSNFTLKIRSTKLEDSAMYFCASSRSLWTGENQPQHFGDGTRLSIL.

This clone came up a few times. The rearrangement joins TRBV28 to TRBJ2-7; D is unresolved. The CDR3 has 13 residues. Trimming shortened V by 2 bases and J by 3 bases, and 8 bases separated the two germline ends. Per germline, CDR1 MDHEN and CDR2 SYDVKM. The CDR3 region is CASSLRHFYEQYF. The DNA of the CDR3 is TGTGCCAGCAGTTTACGACACTTCTACGAGCAGTACTTC.

The rearrangement links TRBV9 to TRBJ1-6; a possible D gene is TRBD1 (5 bases). CDR1 SGDLS and CDR2 YYNGEE come from the germline V gene. The germline V and J ends were trimmed by 3 bases and 7 bases, with 11 bases remaining between them. The CDR3 is 14 residues long. The CDR3 DNA is TGTGCCAGCAGCGCGACAGAAGGAAATTCACCCCTCCACTTT. Residues: CASSATEGNSPLHF.